Shown below are 2 T cell receptor beta chains from a single sample sequenced in a study of cytomegalovirus exposure and HLA in healthy donors. PCR primers comprised 60 Vbeta and 13 Jbeta primers. The repertoire was sequenced with immunoSEQ multiplex PCR; TCRdb's copy has only in-frame clones and lacks some. Of about 170,000 clones listed, 80% to 90% are singletons. The sample was PBMCs. The source is a man aged 25 to 45 in good health and CMV-seropositive.

The V gene is TRBV18, the J gene TRBJ2-1; perhaps TRBD2 as D (5 bases). The V gene's germline CDR1 is KGHSH and CDR2 LQKENI. CDR3 length: 14 residues. V lost 4 bases to trimming and J lost 8 bases, with 15 bases between them. DNA for the CDR3: TGTGCCAGCTCACTCGGAGGTTCTGGTTATGAGCAGTTCTTC. Translation gives CASSLGGSGYEQFF.

Comment on this clone: A read error may produce the germline difference seen at one junction end. Other DNA variants within this sample encode the same CDR3. The chain recombines TRBV18 with TRBJ1-2; no reliable D call. CDR3 size: 13 residues. Germline lookup yields CDR1 KGHSH and CDR2 LQKENI. The DNA of the CDR3 is TGCGCCAGCTCACACGCGGGAGTCGCGGGCTACACCTTC. Amino acid sequence: CASSHAGVAGYTF.